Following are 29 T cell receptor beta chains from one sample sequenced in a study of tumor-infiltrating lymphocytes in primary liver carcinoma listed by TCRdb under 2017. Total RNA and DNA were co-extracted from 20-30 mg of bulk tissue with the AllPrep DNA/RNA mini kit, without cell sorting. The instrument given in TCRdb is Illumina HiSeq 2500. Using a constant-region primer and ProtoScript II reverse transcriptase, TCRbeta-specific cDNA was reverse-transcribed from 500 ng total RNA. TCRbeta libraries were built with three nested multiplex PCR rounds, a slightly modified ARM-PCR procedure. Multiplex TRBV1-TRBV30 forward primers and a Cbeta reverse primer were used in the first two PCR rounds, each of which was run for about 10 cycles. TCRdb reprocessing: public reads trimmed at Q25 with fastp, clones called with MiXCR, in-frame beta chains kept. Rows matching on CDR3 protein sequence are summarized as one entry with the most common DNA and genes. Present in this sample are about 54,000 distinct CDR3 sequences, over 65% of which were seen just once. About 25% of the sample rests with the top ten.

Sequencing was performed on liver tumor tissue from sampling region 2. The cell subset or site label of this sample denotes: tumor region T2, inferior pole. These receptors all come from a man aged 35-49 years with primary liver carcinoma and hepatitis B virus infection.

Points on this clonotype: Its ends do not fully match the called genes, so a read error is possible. The CDR3 sequence is CSVTQGGDIEAFF. CDR3 nucleotides: TGCAGCGTGACACAGGGTGGAGACATTGAAGCCTTCTTT. This chain uses TRBV29-1 with TRBJ1-1; tentatively, D is TRBD1 (6 bases). Germline CDR1 is SQVTM and CDR2 is ANQGSEA. The CDR3 contains 13 residues.

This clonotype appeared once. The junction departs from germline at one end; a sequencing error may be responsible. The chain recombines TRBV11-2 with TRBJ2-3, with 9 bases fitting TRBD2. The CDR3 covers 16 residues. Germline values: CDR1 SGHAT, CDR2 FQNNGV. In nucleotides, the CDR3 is TGCGCCAGCAGTCCCCCGACTAGCGGCAGCATAGATACGCAGTATTTT. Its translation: CASSPPTSGSIDTQYF. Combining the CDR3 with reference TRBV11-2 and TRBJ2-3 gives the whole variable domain EAGVAQSPRYKIIEKRQSVAFWCNPISGHATLYWYQQILGQGPKLLIQFQNNGVVDDSQLPKDRFSAERLKGVDSTLKIQPAKLEDSAVYLCASSPPTSGSIDTQYFGPGTRLTVL.

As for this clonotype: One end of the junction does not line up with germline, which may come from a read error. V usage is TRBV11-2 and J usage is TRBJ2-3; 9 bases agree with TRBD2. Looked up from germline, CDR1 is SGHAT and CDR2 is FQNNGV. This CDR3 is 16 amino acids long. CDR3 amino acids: CVSSLEGLALTDTQYF. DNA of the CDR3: TGTGTCAGCAGCTTAGAGGGACTAGCCTTGACAGATACGCAGTATTTT.

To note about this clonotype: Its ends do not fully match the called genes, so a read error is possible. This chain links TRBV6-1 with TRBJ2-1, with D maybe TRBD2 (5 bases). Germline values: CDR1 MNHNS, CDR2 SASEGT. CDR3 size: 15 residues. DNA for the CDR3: TGTGCCTGCAGCGGAGCTGGGAAACCCATCAATGAGCAGTTCTTC. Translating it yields CACSGAGKPINEQFF.

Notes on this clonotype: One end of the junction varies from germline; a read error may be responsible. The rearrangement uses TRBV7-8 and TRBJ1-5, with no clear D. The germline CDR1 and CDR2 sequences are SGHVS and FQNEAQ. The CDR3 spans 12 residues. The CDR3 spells CTSSNQVQPQHF. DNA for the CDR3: TGTACCAGCAGCAACCAGGTTCAGCCCCAGCATTTT.

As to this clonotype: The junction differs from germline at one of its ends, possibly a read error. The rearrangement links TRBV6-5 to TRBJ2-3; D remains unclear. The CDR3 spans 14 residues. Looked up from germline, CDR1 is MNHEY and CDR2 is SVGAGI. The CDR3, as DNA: TGTACCAGCAGTTACGCTGGATGGACAGATACGCAGTATTTT. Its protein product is CTSSYAGWTDTQYF.

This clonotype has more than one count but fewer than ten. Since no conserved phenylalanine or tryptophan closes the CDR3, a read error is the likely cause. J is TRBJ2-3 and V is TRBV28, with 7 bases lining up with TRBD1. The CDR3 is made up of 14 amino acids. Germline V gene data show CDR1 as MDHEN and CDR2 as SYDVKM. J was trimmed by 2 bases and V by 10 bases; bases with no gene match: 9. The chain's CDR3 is CAISEGAHTDTQYY. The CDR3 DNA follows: TGTGCCATTTCCGAGGGGGCACACACAGATACGCAGTATTAT.

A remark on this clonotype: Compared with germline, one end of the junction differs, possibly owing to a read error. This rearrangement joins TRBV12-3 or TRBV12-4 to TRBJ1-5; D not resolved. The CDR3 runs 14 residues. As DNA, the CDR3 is TGTGCCAGCAGCAAGGACCCAAACAATCAACCCCAGCATTTT. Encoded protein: CASSKDPNNQPQHF.

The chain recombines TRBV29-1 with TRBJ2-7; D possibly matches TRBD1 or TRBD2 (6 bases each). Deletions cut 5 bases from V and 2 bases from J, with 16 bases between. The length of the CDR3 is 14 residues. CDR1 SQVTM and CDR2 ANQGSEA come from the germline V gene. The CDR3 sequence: CSVIMGGNPYEQYF. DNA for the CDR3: TGCAGCGTTATAATGGGGGGCAACCCCTACGAGCAGTACTTC.

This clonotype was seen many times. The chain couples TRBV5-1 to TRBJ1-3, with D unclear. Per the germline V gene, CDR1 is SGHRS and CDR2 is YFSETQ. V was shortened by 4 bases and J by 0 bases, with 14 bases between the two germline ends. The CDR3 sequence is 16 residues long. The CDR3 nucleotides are TGCGCCAGCAGCCCCACGGTTACAGTCTCTGGAAACACCATATATTTT. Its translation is CASSPTVTVSGNTIYF.

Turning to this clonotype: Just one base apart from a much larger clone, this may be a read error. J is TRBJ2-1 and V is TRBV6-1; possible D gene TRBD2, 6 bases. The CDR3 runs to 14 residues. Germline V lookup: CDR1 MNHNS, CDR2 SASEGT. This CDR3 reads CVSRRDSSYNEQFF. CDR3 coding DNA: TGTGTCAGCAGACGGGACTCCTCCTACAATGAGCAGTTCTTC.

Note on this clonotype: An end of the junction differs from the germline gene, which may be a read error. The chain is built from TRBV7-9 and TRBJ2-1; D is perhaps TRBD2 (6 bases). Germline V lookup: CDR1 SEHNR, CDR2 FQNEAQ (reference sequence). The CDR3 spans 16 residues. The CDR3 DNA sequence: TGTGCCAGCAGCCCGGGCAGGACGGGAGTCTGGGATGAGCATTTCTTC. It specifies CASSPGRTGVWDEHFF.

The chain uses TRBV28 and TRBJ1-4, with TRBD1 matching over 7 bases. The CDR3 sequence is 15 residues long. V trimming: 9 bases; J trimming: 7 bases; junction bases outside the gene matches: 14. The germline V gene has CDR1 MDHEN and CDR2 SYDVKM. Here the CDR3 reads CASISTTGSGEKLFF. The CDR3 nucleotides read TGTGCCAGTATCTCCACGACAGGGTCGGGTGAAAAACTGTTTTTT.

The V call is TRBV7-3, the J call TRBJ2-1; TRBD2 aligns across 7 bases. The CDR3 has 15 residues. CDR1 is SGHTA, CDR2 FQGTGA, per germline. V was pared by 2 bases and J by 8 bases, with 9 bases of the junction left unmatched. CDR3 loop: CASSLGAGVEYEQFF. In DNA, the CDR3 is TGTGCCAGCAGCTTAGGGGCGGGAGTCGAGTATGAGCAGTTCTTC.

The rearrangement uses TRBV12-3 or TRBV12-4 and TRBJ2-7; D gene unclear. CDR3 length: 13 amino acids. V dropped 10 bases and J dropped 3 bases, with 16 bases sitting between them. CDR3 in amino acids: CANTRRKYYEQYV. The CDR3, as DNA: TGTGCCAACACCCGACGGAAATACTACGAGCAGTACGTC.

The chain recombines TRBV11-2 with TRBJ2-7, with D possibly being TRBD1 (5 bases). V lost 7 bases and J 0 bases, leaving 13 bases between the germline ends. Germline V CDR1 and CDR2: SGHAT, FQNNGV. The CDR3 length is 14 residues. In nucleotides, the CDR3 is TGTGCCAGCAACTCTAACAGGAACTCCTACGAGCAGTACTTC. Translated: CASNSNRNSYEQYF.

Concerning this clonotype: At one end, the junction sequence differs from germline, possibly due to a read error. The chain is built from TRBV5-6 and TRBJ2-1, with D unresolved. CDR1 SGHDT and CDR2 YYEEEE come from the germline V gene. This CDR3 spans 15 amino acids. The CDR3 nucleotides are TGTGCCAGCAGCTTAACACCGAGCTCCTACAATGAGCAGCTCTTT. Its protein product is CASSLTPSSYNEQLF.

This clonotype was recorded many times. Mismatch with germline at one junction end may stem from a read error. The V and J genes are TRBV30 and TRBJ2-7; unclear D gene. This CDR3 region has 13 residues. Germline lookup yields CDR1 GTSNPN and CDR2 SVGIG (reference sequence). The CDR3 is CAWSVQRDAWPLF. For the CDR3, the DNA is TGTGCCTGGAGTGTTCAGCGAGATGCCTGGCCCCTTTTC.

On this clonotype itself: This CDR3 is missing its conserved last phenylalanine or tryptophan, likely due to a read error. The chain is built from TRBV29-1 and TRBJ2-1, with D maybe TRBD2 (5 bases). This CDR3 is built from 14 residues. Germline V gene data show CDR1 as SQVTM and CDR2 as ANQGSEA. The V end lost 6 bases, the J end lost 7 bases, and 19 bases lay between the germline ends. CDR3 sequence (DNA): TGCAGCGTCCTTAAAGCGGAAGGGCCAAATGAGCAGTTCTTA. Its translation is CSVLKAEGPNEQFL.

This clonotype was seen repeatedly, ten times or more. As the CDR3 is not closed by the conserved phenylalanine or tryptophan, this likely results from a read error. CDR3 sequence (DNA): TGCGCCACCGCATCGCTGGCGGGAGCTTCCGAGCAGTACCTC. Amino acids: CATASLAGASEQYL. V gene TRBV5-1 combines with J gene TRBJ2-7, with 7 positions matching TRBD2. J was trimmed by 6 bases and V by 9 bases; bases with no gene match: 15. Germline V gene sequence: CDR1 SGHRS, CDR2 YFSETQ. This CDR3 is 14 amino acids long.

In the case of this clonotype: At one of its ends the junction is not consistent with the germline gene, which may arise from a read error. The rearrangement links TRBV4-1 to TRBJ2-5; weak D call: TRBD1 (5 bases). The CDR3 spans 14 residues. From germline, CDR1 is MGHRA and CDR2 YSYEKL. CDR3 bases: TGCGCCAGTAGCCAAGACCCTTCAGCTGGGGCCCGGTACTTC. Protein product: CASSQDPSAGARYF.

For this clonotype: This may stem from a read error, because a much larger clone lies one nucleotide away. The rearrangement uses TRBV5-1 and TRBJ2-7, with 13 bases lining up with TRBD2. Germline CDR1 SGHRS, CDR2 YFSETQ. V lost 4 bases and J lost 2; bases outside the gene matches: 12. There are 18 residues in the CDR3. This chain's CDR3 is CASSQGTSGAFPAYEQYF. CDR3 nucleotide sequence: TGCGCCAGCAGCCAAGGGACTAGCGGGGCTTTCCCTGCCTACGAGCAGTACTTC.

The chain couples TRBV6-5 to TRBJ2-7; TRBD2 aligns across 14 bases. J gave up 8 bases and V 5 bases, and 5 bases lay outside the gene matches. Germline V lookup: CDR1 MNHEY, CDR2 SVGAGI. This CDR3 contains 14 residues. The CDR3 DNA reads TGTGCCAGCAGTCATGGACTAGCGGGAGGAAAGCAGTACTTC. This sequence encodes CASSHGLAGGKQYF.

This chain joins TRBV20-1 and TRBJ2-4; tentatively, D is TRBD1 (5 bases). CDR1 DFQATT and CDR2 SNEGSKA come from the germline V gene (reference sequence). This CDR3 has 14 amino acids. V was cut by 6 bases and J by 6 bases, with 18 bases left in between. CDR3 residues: CSAWTSESRNIQYF. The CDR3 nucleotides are TGCAGTGCGTGGACAAGTGAAAGCAGAAACATTCAGTACTTC.

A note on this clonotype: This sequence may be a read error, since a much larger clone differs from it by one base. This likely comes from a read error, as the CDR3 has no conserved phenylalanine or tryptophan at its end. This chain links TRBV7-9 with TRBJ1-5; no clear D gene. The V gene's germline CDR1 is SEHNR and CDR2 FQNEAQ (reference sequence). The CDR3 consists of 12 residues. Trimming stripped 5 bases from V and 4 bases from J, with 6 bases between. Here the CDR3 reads CASSHENQPQHL. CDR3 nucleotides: TGTGCCAGCAGCCACGAAAATCAGCCCCAGCATCTT.

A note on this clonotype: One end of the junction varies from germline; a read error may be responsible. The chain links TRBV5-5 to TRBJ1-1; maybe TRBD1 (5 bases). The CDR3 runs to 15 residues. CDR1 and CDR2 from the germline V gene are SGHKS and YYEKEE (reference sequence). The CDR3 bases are TGTGCCAGCAGCTTGCGGGGCGTGGGGAACGCTGAAGCTTTCTTT. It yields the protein CASSLRGVGNAEAFF.

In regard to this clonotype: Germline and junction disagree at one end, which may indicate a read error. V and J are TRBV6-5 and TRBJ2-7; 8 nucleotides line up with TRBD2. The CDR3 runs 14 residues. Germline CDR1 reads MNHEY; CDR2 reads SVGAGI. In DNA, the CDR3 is TGTGTCAGCAGTTACCGGGAGGGCCAGTACGAGCAGTACTTC. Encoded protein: CVSSYREGQYEQYF.

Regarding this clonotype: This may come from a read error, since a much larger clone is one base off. The CDR3 DNA reads as TGCGCCAGCAGCTTGGCCTTACAGGAGGCTGAAGCTTTCTTT. Translating gives CASSLALQEAEAFF. The chain is built from TRBV5-1 and TRBJ1-1; a possible D gene is TRBD1 (5 bases). Trimming removed 0 bases from V and 6 bases from J, with 12 bases in between. The V gene's germline CDR1 is SGHRS and CDR2 YFSETQ. The CDR3 is 14 amino acids.

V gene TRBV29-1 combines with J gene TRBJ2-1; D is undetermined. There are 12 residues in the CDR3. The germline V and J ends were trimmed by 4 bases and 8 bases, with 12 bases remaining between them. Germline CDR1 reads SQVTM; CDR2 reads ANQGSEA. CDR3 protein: CSVGLSRHEQFF. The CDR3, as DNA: TGCAGCGTTGGCTTGAGCCGACATGAGCAGTTCTTC.